This T cell receptor (beta chain) is drawn from a study of siplizumab effects on memory and regulatory T cells. The V end lost 2 bases, the J end lost 7 bases, and 19 bases lay between the germline ends. This CDR3 is 16 amino acids long. Germline V gene lookup returns CDR1 SGDLS and CDR2 YYNGEE. Overall study results and limits: Treg-derived clones made up an average of about 73% of mappable alloreactive CD4+ clones with siplizumab and over 25% in controls. Alloreactive clones mapping to unstimulated subsets formed only a minor fraction. Alloreactive sequences from unstimulated CD4+ memory cells fell significantly with siplizumab. An assignable phenotype, naive or memory, was missing from roughly 76-95% of proliferating CD4+ or CD8+ clones.

TCRdb's table, derived via immunoSEQ multiplex PCR, lists solely in-frame clones and lacks some. The repertoire holds over 50,000 clones, with 83% as singletons. Concerning this clone itself: Its antigen is as yet unknown.

The clonotype was recovered from a human donor in good health. The genes are TRBV9 and TRBJ2-1; D is possibly TRBD2 (6 bases). The sequencing input was memory CD4+ T cells sorted from blood. The DNA for the CDR3 is TGTGCCAGCAGCGTGACCTTTACTACAGGACTAAATGAGCAGTTCTTC. As protein: CASSVTFTTGLNEQFF.